This T cell receptor beta chain was recovered during a study of blood T cell repertoires in COVID-19. Study-wide background: The samples span acute and convalescent COVID-19 from the United States, Italy and Spain. Sample material is recorded as cDNA or gDNA derived from T cells, B-cell-depleted T cells, or PBMCs.

Germline values: CDR1 SGHNT, CDR2 YENEEA. This CDR3 contains 15 residues. The J segment lost 4 bases and the V segment lost 0 bases, leaving 6 bases of the junction unmatched. Seattle cases were enrolled at active infection and followed longitudinally. Original analysis: Nucleated cell number was recorded as an estimate derived from reference gene primer amplification. Profiled with immunoSEQ multiplex PCR; TCRdb holds only in-frame clones, not every one. That table is the source of V, J and clone size, and D and trimming were worked out from the DNA. The sample includes around 440,000 clones, about 91% of them seen just once.

V gene TRBV11-3 combines with J gene TRBJ2-7; 7 bases agree with TRBD1. The sequence was obtained from a woman aged 45-60 years with COVID-19, enrolled during active disease. The sequenced sample consisted of peripheral blood. Here the CDR3 reads CASSLERQGNYEQYF. CDR3 nucleotides: TGTGCCAGCAGCTTAGAGCGACAGGGTAATTACGAGCAGTACTTC.